This T cell receptor (beta chain) was profiled in a study of tumor-infiltrating lymphocytes in oesophageal squamous cell carcinoma (TCRdb year 2016). The library was made by PCR. Sequenced using an Illumina HiSeq 2000. The public reads were run again by TCRdb, first through fastp at Q25 and then through MiXCR, and only productive beta chains were kept. Here each entry gathers all rows of one CDR3 protein and keeps the most common genes and DNA. Counted in this sample were roughly 11,000 distinct CDR3 sequences; roughly three fifths of them appeared once. Jointly, the top ten make up around 26% of the sample. The germline V gene gives CDR1 as SGHTA and CDR2 as FQGNSA. Measured from the cysteine to the phenylalanine, the CDR3 is 19 residues long. CDR3 DNA is the only sequence kept; it has 57 bases, read in frame from the first base. As concerns this clonotype: Its antigen target is currently unknown. No clone much larger than this one lies a single base away; base qualities are absent.

The TCR sequence derives from a male donor with esophageal squamous cell carcinoma. The V and J segments used are TRBV7-2 and TRBJ2-7; TRBD2 fits 7 bases in the junction. The J call may not be correct, given that the DNA end is closer to TRBJ2-1. The sequenced material came from esophageal tumor tissue. The DNA sequence follows: TGTGCCAGCAGCTCAAGGTTGACTAGCTGGGTGAGCTCCTACAATGAGCAGTTCTTC. Translated, this is CASSSRLTSWVSSYNEQFF.